This is a list of T cell receptor beta chains from one sample in a study of cytomegalovirus exposure and HLA in healthy donors. TCRdb keeps only in-frame clones here, not all; method: immunoSEQ multiplex PCR. The table has some 130,000 clones, roughly nine tenths seen once. Sequenced: PBMCs. The origin of the receptors is a man aged 18-30 years in good health and CMV-seronegative. The CDR3 runs from the conserved cysteine through the conserved F or W. D genes are given only for firm matches. For some rows the clone size is stated as once, few or many, or as a class when expanded; others skip it.

TRBD2	TRBV7-9	TRBJ2-2	.	TGTGCCAGCAGCTCGGGACTAGCGGGGGGCGTCGGGGAGCTGTTTTTT	CASSSGLAGGVGELFF
TRBD2	TRBV5-1	TRBJ2-5	.	TGCGCCAGCAGCGCCGCCGCGGGGGGTCAGGAGACCCAGTACTTC	CASSAAAGGQETQYF
TRBD1	TRBV6-6	TRBJ1-5	.	TGTGCCAGCAGCCACACAGGGGGCAATCAGCCCCAGCATTTT	CASSHTGGNQPQHF
.	TRBV2	TRBJ2-5	.	TGTGCCGGTCTGATTACGGACCAAGAGACCCAGTACTTC	CAGLITDQETQYF
TRBD2	TRBV27	TRBJ2-7	.	TGTGCCAGCAGCGTAGCGGGAGACCCCTACGAGCAGTACTTC	CASSVAGDPYEQYF
TRBD2	TRBV9	TRBJ2-1	once	TGTGCCAGCAGCACTAGCGGGGCCTTCGGGGAGCAGTTCTTC	CASSTSGAFGEQFF
.	TRBV19	TRBJ1-2	.	TGTGCCAGTAGTCGACAGCCACCCTATGGCTACACCTTC	CASSRQPPYGYTF
.	TRBV5-1	TRBJ1-5	.	TGCGCCAGCAGCTTTTCGGAGGGAAATCAGCCCCAGCATTTT	CASSFSEGNQPQHF
.	TRBV6-5	TRBJ2-1	.	TGTGCCAGCAAAGAGGGAGTGAACGAGCAGTTCTTC	CASKEGVNEQFF
.	TRBV9	TRBJ2-2	.	TGTGCCAGCAGCGTAACGTCCCAGCGTACGAACACCGGGGAGCTGTTTTTT	CASSVTSQRTNTGELFF
TRBD1	TRBV11-2	TRBJ2-1	.	TGTGCCAGCAGCTGGGCCGGACAGGCCTACAATGAGCAGTTCTTC	CASSWAGQAYNEQFF
TRBD1	TRBV15	TRBJ1-2	.	TGTGCCACCACAGGGGGCTATGGCTACACCTTC	CATTGGYGYTF
TRBD1	TRBV7-2	TRBJ1-2	.	TGTGCCAGCAGCCACCCCGACAGGGCGGACTATGGCTACACCTTC	CASSHPDRADYGYTF
.	TRBV5-6	TRBJ1-2	.	TGTGCCAGCAGCTTGTTGGGGAGTTTTGGCTATGGCTACACCTTC	CASSLLGSFGYGYTF
.	TRBV5-5	TRBJ2-1	few	TGTGCCAGCAGCTTGTGGAGCTCCTACAATGAGCAGTTCTTC	CASSLWSSYNEQFF
.	TRBV6-6	TRBJ2-5	.	TGTGCCAGCAGTTACTCCGACAGAATCGCAGAAGAGACCCAGTACTTC	CASSYSDRIAEETQYF
.	TRBV7-9	TRBJ1-1	.	TGTGCCAGCAGCTTAAAAGGGGCTGAAGCTTTCTTT	CASSLKGAEAFF
.	TRBV4-2	TRBJ2-3	.	TGTGCCAGCAGCCAAGAAGCCCATCGGGATACGCAGTATTTT	CASSQEAHRDTQYF
.	TRBV7-9	TRBJ2-7	.	TGTGCCAGCAGCGCGGCGGGGGCACACGGCGAGCAGTACTTC	CASSAAGAHGEQYF
TRBD1	TRBV5-4	TRBJ1-2	.	TGTGCCAGCAGCGAGGGACAGGCCTTGTATGCCTACACCTTC	CASSEGQALYAYTF
TRBD1	TRBV5-4	TRBJ2-7	.	TGTGCCAGCAGCTTGGCGGCGGGACAGGACTACGAGCAGTACTTC	CASSLAAGQDYEQYF
.	TRBV13	TRBJ2-1	.	TGTGCCAGCAGCGGTCAGGAGGGACGCTCCTACAATGAGCAGTTCTTC	CASSGQEGRSYNEQFF
TRBD1	TRBV5-1	TRBJ2-2	.	TGCGCCAGCAGCTTACAGGGGGCGGGCACCGGGGAGCTGTTTTTT	CASSLQGAGTGELFF
.	TRBV25-1	TRBJ2-3	.	TGTGCCAGCAGTGTGGCGGGTACGCAGTATTTT	CASSVAGTQYF
.	TRBV5-1	TRBJ1-4	.	TGCGCCAGCAGCTTACAGGCTTGGATGCCTAATGAAAAACTGTTTTTT	CASSLQAWMPNEKLFF
TRBD1	TRBV2	TRBJ1-6	few	TGTGCCACCCATGGGACAGGAGGGGAACCCCTCCACTTT	CATHGTGGEPLHF
TRBD1	TRBV2	TRBJ1-5	.	TGTGCCAGCAGTCGGGGACAGGGCCAACAGCCCCAGCATTTT	CASSRGQGQQPQHF
.	TRBV7-8	TRBJ2-2	.	TGTGCCAGCACCCTCCACACCGGGGAGCTGTTTTTT	CASTLHTGELFF
.	TRBV7-8	TRBJ2-3	.	TGTGCCAGCAGCCCCTCCACAGATACGCAGTATTTT	CASSPSTDTQYF
.	TRBV6-6	TRBJ2-7	once	TGTGCCAGCAGACCCCCTGGACAAGACTACGAGCAGTACTTC	CASRPPGQDYEQYF